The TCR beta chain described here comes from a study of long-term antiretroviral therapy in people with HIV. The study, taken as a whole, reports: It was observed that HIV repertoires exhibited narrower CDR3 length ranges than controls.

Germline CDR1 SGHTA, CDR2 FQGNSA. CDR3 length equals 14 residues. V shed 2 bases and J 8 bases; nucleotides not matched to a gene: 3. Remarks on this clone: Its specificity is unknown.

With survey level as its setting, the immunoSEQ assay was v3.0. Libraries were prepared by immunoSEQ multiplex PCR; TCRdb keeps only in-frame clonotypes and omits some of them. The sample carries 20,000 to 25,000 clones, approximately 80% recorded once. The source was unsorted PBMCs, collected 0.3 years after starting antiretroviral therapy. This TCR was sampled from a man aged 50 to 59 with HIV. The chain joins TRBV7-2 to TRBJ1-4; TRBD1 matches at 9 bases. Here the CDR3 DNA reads TGTGCCAGCAGCTTAAGACAGGGGGTGGAAAAACTGTTTTTT. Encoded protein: CASSLRQGVEKLFF.